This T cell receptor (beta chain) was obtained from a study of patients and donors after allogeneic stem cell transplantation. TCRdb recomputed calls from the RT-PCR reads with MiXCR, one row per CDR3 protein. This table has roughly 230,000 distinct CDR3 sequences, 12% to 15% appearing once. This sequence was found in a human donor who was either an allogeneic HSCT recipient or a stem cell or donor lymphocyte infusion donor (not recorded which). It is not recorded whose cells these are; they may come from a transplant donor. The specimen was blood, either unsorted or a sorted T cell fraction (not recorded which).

The CDR3 bases are TGCAGTGCTGCCCGAGGACCCAATGAGCAGTTCTTC. Protein sequence: CSAARGPNEQFF. V is TRBV20-1 and J is TRBJ2-1, with D unresolved. CDR1 DFQATT and CDR2 SNEGSKA come from the germline V gene (reference sequence). The CDR3 has 12 amino acids. V was pared by 5 bases and J by 6 bases, with 11 bases between.